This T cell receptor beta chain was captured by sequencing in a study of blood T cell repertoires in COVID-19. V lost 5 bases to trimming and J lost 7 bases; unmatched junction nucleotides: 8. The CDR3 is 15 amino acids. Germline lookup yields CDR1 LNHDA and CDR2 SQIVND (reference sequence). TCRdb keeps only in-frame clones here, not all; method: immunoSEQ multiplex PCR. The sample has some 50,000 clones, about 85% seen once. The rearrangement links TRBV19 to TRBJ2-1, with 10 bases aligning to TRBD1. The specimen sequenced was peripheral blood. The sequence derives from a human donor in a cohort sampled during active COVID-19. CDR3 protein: CASSAWTGGRNEQFF. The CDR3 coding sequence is TGTGCCAGTAGTGCCTGGACAGGGGGAAGGAATGAGCAGTTCTTC.